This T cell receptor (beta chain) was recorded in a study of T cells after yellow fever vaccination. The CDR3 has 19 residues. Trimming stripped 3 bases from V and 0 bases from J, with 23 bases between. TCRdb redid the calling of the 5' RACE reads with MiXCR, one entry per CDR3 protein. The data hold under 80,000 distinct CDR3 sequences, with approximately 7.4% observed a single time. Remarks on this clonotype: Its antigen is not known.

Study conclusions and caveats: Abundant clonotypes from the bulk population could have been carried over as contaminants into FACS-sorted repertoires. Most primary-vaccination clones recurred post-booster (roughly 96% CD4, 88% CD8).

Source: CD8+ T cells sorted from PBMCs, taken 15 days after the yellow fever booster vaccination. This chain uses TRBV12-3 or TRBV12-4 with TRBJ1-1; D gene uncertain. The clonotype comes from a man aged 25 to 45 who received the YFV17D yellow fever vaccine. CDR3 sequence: CASSFLIPGRQIMNTEAFF. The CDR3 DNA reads TGTGCCAGCAGTTTCTTAATCCCTGGAAGGCAGATAATGAACACTGAAGCTTTCTTT.